The present entry profiles one T cell receptor (beta chain) with its context. The target of this receptor is not known. No base quality information exists; no much larger clone differs at one position. This specimen comes from a study of blood T cell repertoires in COVID-19 (dated by TCRdb to 2020 to 2022). Background on the whole study: Samples covering the acute and convalescent phases of COVID-19 were provided by collaborators in the United States, Italy and Spain. The prospective study material was composed of cDNA or gDNA derived from T cells, B-cell-depleted T cells, or PBMCs. Subjects who had been exposed to COVID-19, were actively infected with it, or had recovered from it provided the deeply sampled blood TCRbeta repertoires that made up the dataset. The repertoires were released in a freely available public database intended as a resource for research on the immune response to SARS-CoV-2. The samples were drawn from two sources: the first 160 participants of the ongoing ImmuneRACE study, and 1,000 to 1,500 subjects contributed by 6 global collaborators. A de-identified subject ID, COVID-19 status, age in years and sex were almost always included in the sample metadata. Where available, HLA class I and class II types were taken from metadata supplied by the sample provider and were not determined by assay-based typing. Points the paper makes about the study in general: The quantity of clinical and demographic metadata differed by source and by participant and was supplied without curation.

The immunoSEQ Assay, a bias-controlled multiplex PCR, was used to amplify TCRbeta CDR3 regions from genomic DNA. The source study handled its data this way. The number of nucleated cells in each sample was estimated from the amplification of reference gene primers within the assay. To quantify the absolute abundance of each unique TCRbeta CDR3 rearrangement, sequence reads were collapsed and filtered. For each sample, productive Simpson clonality was calculated by taking the square root of Simpson's diversity index across productive rearrangements. Entries here come from immuneACCESS through TCRdb and include only in-frame sequences with V and J called. Some clones fail to appear in such tables; in the studies checked, an unresolved V gene covers under half of the shortfall, and the cause of the remainder is unknown. V and J calls and clone size are those listed in that table; D and trimming were worked out from the DNA. This sample has a few hundred thousand clones in its table, and 88% of those were observed once. The ten most abundant clones make up 1.5% to 2% of the sample.

In Seattle, one collaborating source enrolled patients while the infection was active and tracked those patients longitudinally over the course of disease. Whole blood was collected in K2EDTA tubes by collaborating institutions according to the institutions' own protocols. Collaborator samples were shipped for TCRbeta analysis as frozen whole blood, isolated PBMCs, or DNA extracted from either sample type. Trimming at the junction amounts to 2 bases on V and 8 bases on J, and the germline ends lie 16 bases apart. Taken from cysteine to phenylalanine, the CDR3 has 14 residues. Only the CDR3 DNA stays, 42 bases, in frame from base 1. CDR1 and CDR2, per the germline V gene, are LGHNA and YNFKEQ.

The TCR originated in a woman aged 30 to 39 with COVID-19, enrolled during active disease. Sequencing was carried out using peripheral blood. Rearrangement joined TRBV4-2 to TRBJ2-7; a tentative D call is TRBD1 (6 bases match). This receptor has the CDR3 CASSQFEGVDKQYF. The nucleotide sequence is TGTGCCAGCAGCCAATTTGAGGGGGTAGATAAGCAGTACTTC.